This T cell receptor (beta chain) was sequenced during a study of vaccination and CD4 T cells after COVID-19. Whole-study results and caveats: It was observed that, in convalescent patients, a median 86.3% of reactive clones arose only post-vaccination.

Note on this clonotype: Antigen specificity is unknown.

Via MiXCR, TCRdb re-called the PCR reads, giving one row per CDR3 protein. Among about 24,000 distinct CDR3 sequences listed, 50% to 65% were seen once. With 8 bases removed from V and 9 bases from J, the gap between germline ends came to 17 bases. Germline CDR1 and CDR2: SGHVS and FNYEAQ. The CDR3 runs to 13 residues. This sequence joins TRBV7-6 and TRBJ2-1; TRBD2 might be the D (5 bases). Sequenced material: CD4+ T cells from blood, taken before SARS-CoV-2 vaccination. The TCR was taken from a human donor who had recovered from COVID-19. CDR3 amino acids: CASSSAGGPEQFF. Written as DNA, the CDR3 is TGTGCCAGCTCTTCGGCAGGAGGACCTGAGCAGTTCTTC.